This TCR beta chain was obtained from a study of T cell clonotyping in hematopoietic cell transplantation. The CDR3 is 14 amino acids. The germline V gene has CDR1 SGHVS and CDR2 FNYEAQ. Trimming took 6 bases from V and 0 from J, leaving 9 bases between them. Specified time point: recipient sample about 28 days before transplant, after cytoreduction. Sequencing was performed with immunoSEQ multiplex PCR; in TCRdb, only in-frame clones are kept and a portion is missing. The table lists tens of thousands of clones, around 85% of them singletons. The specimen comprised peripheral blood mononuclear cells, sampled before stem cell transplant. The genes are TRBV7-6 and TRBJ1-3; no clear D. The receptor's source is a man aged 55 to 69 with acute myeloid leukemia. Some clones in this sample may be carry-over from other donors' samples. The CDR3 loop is CASSSGFSGNTIYF. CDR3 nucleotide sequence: TGTGCCAGCAGTAGCGGGTTCTCTGGAAACACCATATATTTT.